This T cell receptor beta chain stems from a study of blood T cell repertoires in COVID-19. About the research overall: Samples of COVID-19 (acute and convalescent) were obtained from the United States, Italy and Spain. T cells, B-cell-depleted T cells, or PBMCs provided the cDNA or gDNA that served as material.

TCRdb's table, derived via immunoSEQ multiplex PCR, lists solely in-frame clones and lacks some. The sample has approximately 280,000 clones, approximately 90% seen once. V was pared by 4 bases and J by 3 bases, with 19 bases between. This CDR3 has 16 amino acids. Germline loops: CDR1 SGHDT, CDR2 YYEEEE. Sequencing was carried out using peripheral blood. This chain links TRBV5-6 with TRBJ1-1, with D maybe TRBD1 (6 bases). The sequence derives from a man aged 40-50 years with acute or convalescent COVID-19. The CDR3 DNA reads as TGTGCCAGCAGCCCCTACGGGGGGGGCGCGGACACTGAAGCTTTCTTT. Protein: CASSPYGGGADTEAFF. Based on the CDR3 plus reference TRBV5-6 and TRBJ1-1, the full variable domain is DAGVTQSPTHLIKTRGQQVTLRCSPKSGHDTVSWYQQALGQGPQFIFQYYEEEERQRGNFPDRFSGHQFPNYSSELNVNALLLGDSALYLCASSPYGGGADTEAFFGQGTRLTVV.